The sequence of this T cell receptor (beta chain) was determined in a study of T-cell reconstitution after alpha-beta-depleted transplantation in children. Looked up from germline, CDR1 is LNHNV and CDR2 is YYDKDF (reference sequence). The CDR3 consists of 15 residues. Between the trimmed V and J ends, which lost 0 bases and 6 bases, there was a span of 12 bases. This clonotype was seen at least ten times. TCRbeta library construction was performed incorporating unique molecular identifiers. TCRdb reanalysed the PCR reads using MiXCR and keeps one entry per CDR3 protein. The sample holds approximately 91,000 distinct CDR3 sequences, more than 7% seen once.

The V gene is TRBV15, the J gene TRBJ1-5; possibly TRBD1 for D (6 bases). Sample: PBMCs from the stem cell graft donor, taken from the stem cell graft. This TCR was recovered from a human donor who donated a stem cell graft to a child with congenital amegakaryocytic thrombocytopenia. The CDR3 DNA sequence: TGTGCCACCAGCAGAGATCGGGGGCTGGGTCAGCCCCAGCATTTT. Translated, it gives CATSRDRGLGQPQHF.